This entry lists 15 T cell receptor beta chains sequenced from one sample in a study of tumor-infiltrating lymphocytes in primary liver carcinoma. Blood RNA originated from unsorted whole blood, with germline DNA additionally extracted. cDNA specific to TCR beta was made from approximately 500 ng of total RNA, with a constant-region primer employed for priming. Slightly modified ARM-PCR, run as three nested multiplex PCR rounds, produced the TCR beta libraries. The opening two PCR rounds, around 11 cycles each, paired TRBV1-TRBV30 forward primers with a C-beta reverse primer. TCRdb itself ran the multiplex PCR reads through MiXCR, one entry per CDR3 protein. The sample carries about 310,000 distinct CDR3 sequences, approximately 58% recorded once. Source material: peripheral blood. The source is a woman under 40 with primary liver carcinoma and hepatitis B virus infection.

This clonotype occurred once. The chain recombines TRBV4-3 with TRBJ2-3, with 9 bases matching TRBD1. Germline V gene data show CDR1 as LGHNA and CDR2 as YSLEER. The V segment lost 1 base and the J segment 5 bases; nucleotides outside the gene matches: 7. This CDR3 contains 16 residues. The CDR3 reads CASSQGGTGSKDTQYF. The CDR3 DNA follows: TGCGCCAGCAGCCAAGGTGGGACAGGGTCGAAAGATACGCAGTATTTT.

The V call is TRBV10-2, the J call TRBJ2-3, with D unresolved. The CDR3 totals 14 residues. V lost 6 bases and J lost 1, with 11 bases in between. Germline assignment: CDR1 WSHSY and CDR2 SAAADI. The CDR3 loop reads CASRQSQGTDTQYF. The CDR3 region has the DNA TGCGCCAGCAGGCAAAGTCAGGGCACAGATACGCAGTATTTT.

As to this clonotype: A much bigger clone sits one base away, suggesting this may be a read error. Lacking the conserved final phenylalanine or tryptophan, this CDR3 likely reflects a read error. J is TRBJ2-4 and V is TRBV6-5; D is possibly TRBD1 or TRBD2 (6 bases each). This CDR3 has 15 residues. The germline gives CDR1 MNHEY, CDR2 SVGAGI. V gave up 2 bases and J gave up 8 bases, with 16 bases separating them. The CDR3 bases are TGTGCCAGCAGTTACGGGGGAGGAGGGGGAGACATTCAGTACCTC. Translating it yields CASSYGGGGGDIQYL.

On this clonotype: This may be a read error: a much more frequent sequence differs by one nucleotide. This sequence joins TRBV6-6 and TRBJ2-5; TRBD2 agrees at 11 bases. With V trimmed by 6 bases and J by 3 bases, 3 bases remained unmatched. Germline values: CDR1 MNHNY, CDR2 SVGAGI (reference sequence). The length of the CDR3 is 14 residues. CDR3 sequence: CASSGSGREETQYF. CDR3 bases: TGTGCCAGCAGCGGTAGCGGGAGGGAAGAGACCCAGTACTTC.

This clonotype was detected many times. CDR3 DNA: TGTGCCAGCAGGATGACTAGCGGGATCCACGAGCAGTACTTC. It translates to CASRMTSGIHEQYF. The genes are TRBV6-2 or TRBV6-3 and TRBJ2-7; 11 bases match TRBD2. The CDR3 is made up of 14 amino acids. V was pared by 6 bases and J by 5 bases, with 6 bases of the junction left unmatched. CDR1 and CDR2 (germline): MNHEY, SVGEGT.

V usage is TRBV12-3 or TRBV12-4 and J usage is TRBJ1-3, with a possible D match to TRBD1 (5 bases). The CDR3 contains 14 residues. V was shortened by 6 bases and J by 3 bases, with 12 bases between the two germline ends. The CDR3, as DNA: TGTGCCAGCAGACCCCAGGGTTTTGGAAACACCATATATTTT. It translates to CASRPQGFGNTIYF.

As regards this clonotype: This clone may be a read error of a much larger clone one base away. The rearrangement uses TRBV4-1 and TRBJ2-1; TRBD2 aligns across 7 bases. V shed 4 bases, J shed 15 bases, and the junction held 27 bases outside the gene matches. CDR3 size: 18 residues. CDR1 and CDR2 (germline): MGHRA, YSYEKL. CDR3 DNA sequence: TGCGCCAGCAGCCTTACCTCGGCCACGGGAGGTAGTACGTCCAGACGGTTCTTC. It yields the protein CASSLTSATGGSTSRRFF.

For this clonotype: At one of its ends the junction is not consistent with the germline gene, which may arise from a read error. V gene TRBV28 combines with J gene TRBJ1-3; D not certain. Germline V gene lookup returns CDR1 MDHEN and CDR2 SYDVKM. CDR3 size: 14 residues. The CDR3: CASSARLVRNIIYF. In nucleotides, the CDR3 is TGTGCCAGCTCAGCACGGTTGGTGAGAAACATCATATATTTT.

On this clonotype itself: One base away lies a much larger clone, so this may be a sequencing read error. V is TRBV29-1 and J is TRBJ2-4; no definite D call. Germline CDR1 and CDR2: SQVTM and ANQGSEA. The CDR3 runs 15 residues. The DNA for the CDR3 is TGCAGCGTTGAAGATGGGCTATCAGCCAAAAACACTCAGTACTTC. It yields the protein CSVEDGLSAKNTQYF. The variable domain in full, with the rest retrieved from reference TRBV29-1 and TRBJ2-4, is SAVISQKPSRDICQRGTSLTIQCQVDSQVTMMFWYRQQPGQSLTLIATANQGSEATYESGFVIDKFPISRPNLTFSTLTVSNMSPEDSSIYLCSVEDGLSAKNTQYFGAGTRLSVL.

Concerning this clonotype itself: The conserved final phenylalanine or tryptophan is absent from the CDR3, which likely points to a read error. The V gene is TRBV4-3, the J gene TRBJ1-5; D not resolved. CDR1 is LGHNA, CDR2 YSLEER, per germline. CDR3 length: 15 residues. The CDR3 loop is CACSQDFGSNQPQHI. Written as DNA, the CDR3 is TGCGCCTGCAGCCAAGATTTTGGGAGCAATCAGCCCCAGCATATT.

As for this clonotype: This is likely a read error, given that the CDR3 carries no conserved phenylalanine or tryptophan at its end. The chain couples TRBV12-5 to TRBJ2-1, with D possibly being TRBD2 (5 bases). The CDR3 consists of 17 residues. CDR1 is LGHNT and CDR2 is FRNRAP in the germline V gene. Written as DNA, the CDR3 is TGTGCTAGTGGTTTGGCATCCGGGATTTTACGATCCTATGAACAGTTCTTA. It encodes CASGLASGILRSYEQFL.

This clonotype appeared once. Possible read error: a much larger clone is one base away. The chain recombines TRBV10-2 with TRBJ1-1, with TRBD1 identical over 7 bases. The CDR3 runs to 12 residues. Germline values: CDR1 WSHSY, CDR2 SAAADI. The CDR3, as DNA: TGCGCCGGCAGGGACAGCTCCACTGAAGCTTTCTTT. It encodes CAGRDSSTEAFF.

The count of this clonotype is one. The CDR3 DNA follows: TGTGCCACCAGTGACCCCTACTCGACAGGGGACCCAACCTCTGGGGCCAACGTCCTGACTTTC. It encodes CATSDPYSTGDPTSGANVLTF. J is TRBJ2-6 and V is TRBV24-1, with 8 bases fitting TRBD1. The CDR3 has 21 residues. V was clipped by 4 bases and J by 0 bases; unmatched bases: 16. The germline V gene encodes CDR1 KGHDR and CDR2 SFDVKD.

Worth noting for this clonotype: A much bigger clone sits one base away, suggesting this may be a read error. The chain has TRBV6-2 or TRBV6-3 and TRBJ1-2; tentatively, D is TRBD1 (6 bases). There are 15 residues in the CDR3. V lost 4 bases, J lost 8 bases, and 20 bases lay in between. Germline V gene sequence: CDR1 MNHEY, CDR2 SVGEGT. DNA of the CDR3: TGTGCCAGCAGTTCGGGACGCCAGATGGGGGGCGGCTACACCTTC. Amino acids: CASSSGRQMGGGYTF.

With regard to this clonotype: This clone may be a read error of a much larger clone one base away. V usage is TRBV29-1 and J usage is TRBJ1-1; D is unclear. V was pared by 8 bases and J by 8 bases, with 18 bases between. CDR1 and CDR2 (germline): SQVTM, ANQGSEA. The CDR3 consists of 12 residues. The DNA of the CDR3 is TGCAGCTGCGGCGGGGAATCCTCCGAAGCTTTCTTT. This codes for CSCGGESSEAFF. Full variable domain (outside the CDR3, taken from reference TRBV29-1 and TRBJ1-1): SAVISQKPSRDICQRGTSLTIQCQVDSQVTMMFWYRQQPGQSLTLIATANQGSEATYESGFVIDKFPISRPNLTFSTLTVSNMSPEDSSIYLCSCGGESSEAFFGQGTRLTVV.